This T cell receptor (beta chain) was retrieved from a study of Ad26.COV2.S vaccination and SARS-CoV-2 variants. Turning to the study itself: The donor participated in the COV1001 trial, in its Ad26.COV2.S arm. General study findings and limits: Using TCR breadth and depth analyses may have led to underestimated total T cell responses.

Sequenced by immunoSEQ multiplex PCR; TCRdb stores in-frame clones only, minus some. Of more than 400,000 clones in the sample, 92% were seen once. Per germline, CDR1 LGHNA and CDR2 YSLEER. This CDR3 has 16 residues. V trimming: 1 base; J trimming: 6 bases; junction bases outside the gene matches: 4. Treatment noted: some 20 received Ad26.COV2.S at low or high dose, single or two shots; about 5 received placebo; per-sample allocation not given. Sample collection was performed on day 63 after the first vaccine or placebo injection. Of note for this clone: What it binds is unknown.

The chain links TRBV4-3 to TRBJ2-1, with 12 bases fitting TRBD2. The clonotype was recovered from a person between 18 and 65 years old who received the Ad26.COV2.S COVID-19 vaccine or a placebo. The sample was peripheral blood, taken in a trial of Ad26.COV2.S vaccine versus placebo. The CDR3 spells CASSQGTSGGTNEQFF. In DNA, the CDR3 is TGCGCCAGCAGCCAAGGAACTAGCGGGGGGACCAATGAGCAGTTCTTC.